The T cell receptor beta chain described here comes from a study of metastatic and nonmetastatic thyroid tumors. Study-level information: Repertoire comparisons spanned blood and tumor or nodule tissue from malignant and benign thyroid patients.

Authors' data handling: Variation in CDR3 across clinicopathological groups served as the basis for constructing a distant-metastasis classifier in papillary thyroid cancer. TCRdb re-clonotyped the PCR reads through MiXCR. Here the V and J calls rest on TCRdb's processing, not on the authors' analysis. This sample has 15,000 to 20,000 clones; about 34% occur once, and the top ten carry more than 8%. V lost 2 bases and J 0 bases, leaving 10 bases between the germline ends. Germline V gene lookup returns CDR1 SGHRS and CDR2 YFSETQ. The CDR3 length is 15 residues. This clone was observed many times. Its antigen is still unknown. Nobody among the patients had been given any treatment before thyroid surgery. Study conclusions and caveats: Malignant thyroid tumors reportedly had TCR beta diversity that was significantly higher than in benign nodules, in blood and tumor.

This clonotype originated in a male donor with papillary thyroid cancer or a benign thyroid nodule (not recorded which). Some clones in this sample may be carry-over from other donors' samples. Specimen: tumor tissue. The chain recombines TRBV5-1 with TRBJ2-3; D unclear. The CDR3 DNA follows: TGCGCCAGCAGCTTTTTGGGCGCAAGCACAGATACGCAGTATTTT. This sequence encodes CASSFLGASTDTQYF.